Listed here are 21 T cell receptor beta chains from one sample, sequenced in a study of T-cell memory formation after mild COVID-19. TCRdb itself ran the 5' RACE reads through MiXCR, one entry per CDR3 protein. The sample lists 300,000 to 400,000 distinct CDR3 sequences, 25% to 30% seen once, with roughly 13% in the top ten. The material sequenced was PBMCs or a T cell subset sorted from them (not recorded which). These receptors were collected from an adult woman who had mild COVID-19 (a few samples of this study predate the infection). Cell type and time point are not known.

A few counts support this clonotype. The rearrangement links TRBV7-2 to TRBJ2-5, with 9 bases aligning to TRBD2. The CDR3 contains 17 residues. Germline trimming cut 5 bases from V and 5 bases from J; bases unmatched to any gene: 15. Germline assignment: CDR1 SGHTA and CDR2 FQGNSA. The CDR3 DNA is TGTGCCAGCAGCCCAGGGGTGACTAGCGGATCCAAGGAGACCCAGTACTTC. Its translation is CASSPGVTSGSKETQYF.

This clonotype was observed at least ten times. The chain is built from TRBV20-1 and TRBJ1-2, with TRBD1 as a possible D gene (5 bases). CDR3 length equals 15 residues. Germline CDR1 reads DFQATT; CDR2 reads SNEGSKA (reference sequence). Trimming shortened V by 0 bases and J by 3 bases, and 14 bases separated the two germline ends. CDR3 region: CSARDGGRLHYGYTF. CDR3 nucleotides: TGCAGTGCTAGAGATGGGGGGAGACTTCACTATGGCTACACCTTC.

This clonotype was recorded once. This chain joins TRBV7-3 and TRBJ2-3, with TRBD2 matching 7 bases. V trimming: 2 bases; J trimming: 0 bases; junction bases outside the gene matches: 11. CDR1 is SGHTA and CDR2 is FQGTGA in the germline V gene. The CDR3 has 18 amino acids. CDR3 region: CASSLLGGQGPSTDTQYF. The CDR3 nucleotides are TGTGCCAGCAGCTTATTGGGAGGGCAGGGCCCTAGCACAGATACGCAGTATTTT.

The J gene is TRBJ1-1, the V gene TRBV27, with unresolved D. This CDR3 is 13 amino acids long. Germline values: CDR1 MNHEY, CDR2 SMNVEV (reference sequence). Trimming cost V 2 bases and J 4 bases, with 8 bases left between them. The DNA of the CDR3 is TGTGCCAGCAGTTTAGCAGCCCTCACTGAAGCTTTCTTT. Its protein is CASSLAALTEAFF.

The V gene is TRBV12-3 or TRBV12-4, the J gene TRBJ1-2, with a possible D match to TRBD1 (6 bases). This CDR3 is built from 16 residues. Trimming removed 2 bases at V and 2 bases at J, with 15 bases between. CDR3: CASSLQGNGGNYGYTF. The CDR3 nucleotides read TGTGCCAGCAGTTTACAGGGGAATGGGGGGAACTATGGCTACACCTTC.

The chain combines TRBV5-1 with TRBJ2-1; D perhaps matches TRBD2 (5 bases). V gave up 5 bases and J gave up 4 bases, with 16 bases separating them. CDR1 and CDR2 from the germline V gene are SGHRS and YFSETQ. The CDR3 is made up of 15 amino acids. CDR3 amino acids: CASSFGIFTYNEQFF. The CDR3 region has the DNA TGCGCCAGCAGTTTCGGGATCTTCACTTACAATGAGCAGTTCTTC.

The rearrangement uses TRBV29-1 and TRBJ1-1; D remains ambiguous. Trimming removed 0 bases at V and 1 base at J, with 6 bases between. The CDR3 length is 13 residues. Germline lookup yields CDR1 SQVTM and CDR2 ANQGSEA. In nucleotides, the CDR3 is TGCAGCGTTGAAGATGGAGGGAACACTGAAGCTTTCTTT. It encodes CSVEDGGNTEAFF. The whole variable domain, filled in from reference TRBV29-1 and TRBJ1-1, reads SAVISQKPSRDICQRGTSLTIQCQVDSQVTMMFWYRQQPGQSLTLIATANQGSEATYESGFVIDKFPISRPNLTFSTLTVSNMSPEDSSIYLCSVEDGGNTEAFFGQGTRLTVV.

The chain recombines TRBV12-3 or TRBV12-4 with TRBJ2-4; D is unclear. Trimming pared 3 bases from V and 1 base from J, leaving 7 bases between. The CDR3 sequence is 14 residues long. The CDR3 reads CASSFLEAKNIQYF. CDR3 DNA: TGTGCCAGCAGTTTTCTGGAGGCCAAAAACATTCAGTACTTC.

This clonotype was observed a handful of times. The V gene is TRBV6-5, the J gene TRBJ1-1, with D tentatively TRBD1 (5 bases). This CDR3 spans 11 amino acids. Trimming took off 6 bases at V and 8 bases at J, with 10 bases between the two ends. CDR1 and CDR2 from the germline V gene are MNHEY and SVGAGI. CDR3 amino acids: CASSRGREAFF. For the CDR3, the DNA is TGTGCCAGCAGCCGGGGGAGGGAAGCTTTCTTT.

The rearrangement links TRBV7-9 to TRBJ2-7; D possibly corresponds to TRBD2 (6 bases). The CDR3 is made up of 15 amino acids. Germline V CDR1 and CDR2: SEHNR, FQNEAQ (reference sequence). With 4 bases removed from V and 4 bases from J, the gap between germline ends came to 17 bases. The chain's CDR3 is CASSSVPGVSYEQYF. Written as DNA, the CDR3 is TGTGCCAGCAGCTCTGTCCCGGGAGTGTCTTACGAGCAGTACTTC.

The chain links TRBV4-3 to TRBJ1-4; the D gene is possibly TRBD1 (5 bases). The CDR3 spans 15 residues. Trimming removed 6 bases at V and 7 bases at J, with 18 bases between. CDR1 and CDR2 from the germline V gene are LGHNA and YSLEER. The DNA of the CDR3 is TGCGCCAGCAGTCCGCGAAGGGGTTTCGGTGAAAAACTGTTTTTT. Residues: CASSPRRGFGEKLFF.

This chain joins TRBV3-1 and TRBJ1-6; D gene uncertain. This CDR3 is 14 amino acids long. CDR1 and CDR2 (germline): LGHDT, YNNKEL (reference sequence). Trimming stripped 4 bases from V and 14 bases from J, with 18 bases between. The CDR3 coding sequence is TGTGCCAGCAGCCCCGTTTACTTCGGGGAGGCCCTCCACTTT. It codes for CASSPVYFGEALHF. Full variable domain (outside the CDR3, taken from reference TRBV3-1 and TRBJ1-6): DTAVSQTPKYLVTQMGNDKSIKCEQNLGHDTMYWYKQDSKKFLKIMFSYNNKELIINETVPNRFSPKSPDKAHLNLHINSLELGDSAVYFCASSPVYFGEALHFGNGTRLTVT.

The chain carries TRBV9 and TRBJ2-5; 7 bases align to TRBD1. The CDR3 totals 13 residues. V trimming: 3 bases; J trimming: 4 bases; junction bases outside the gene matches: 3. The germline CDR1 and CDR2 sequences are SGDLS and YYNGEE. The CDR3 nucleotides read TGTGCCAGCAGCGCCGGGACAGCAGAGACCCAGTACTTC. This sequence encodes CASSAGTAETQYF. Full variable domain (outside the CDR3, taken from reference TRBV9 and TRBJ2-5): DSGVTQTPKHLITATGQRVTLRCSPRSGDLSVYWYQQSLDQGLQFLIQYYNGEERAKGNILERFSAQQFPDLHSELNLSSLELGDSALYFCASSAGTAETQYFGPGTRLLVL.

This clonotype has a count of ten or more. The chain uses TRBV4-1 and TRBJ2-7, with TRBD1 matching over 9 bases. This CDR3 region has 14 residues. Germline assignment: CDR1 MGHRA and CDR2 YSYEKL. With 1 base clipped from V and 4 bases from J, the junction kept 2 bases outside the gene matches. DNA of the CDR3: TGCGCCAGCAGCCAAGGGACAGGGGTTTACGAGCAGTACTTC. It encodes CASSQGTGVYEQYF.

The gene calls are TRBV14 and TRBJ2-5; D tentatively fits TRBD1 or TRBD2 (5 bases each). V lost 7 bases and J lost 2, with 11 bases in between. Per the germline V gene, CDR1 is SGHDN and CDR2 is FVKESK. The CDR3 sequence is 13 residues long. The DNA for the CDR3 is TGTGCCAGCAATTGGGGGATTCAAGAGACCCAGTACTTC. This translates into CASNWGIQETQYF.

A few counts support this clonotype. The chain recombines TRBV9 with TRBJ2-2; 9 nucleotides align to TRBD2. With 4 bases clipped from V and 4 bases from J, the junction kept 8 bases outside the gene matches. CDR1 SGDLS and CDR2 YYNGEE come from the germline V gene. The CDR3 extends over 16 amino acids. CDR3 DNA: TGTGCCAGCAGCAAAGTCCTAGCGGGAACCACCGGGGAGCTGTTTTTT. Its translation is CASSKVLAGTTGELFF.

CDR3 nucleotides: TGTGCCAGCAGCTTATCTGGGGCAAATTCCTACAATGAGCAGTTCTTC. This translates into CASSLSGANSYNEQFF. This sequence joins TRBV7-3 and TRBJ2-1; TRBD1 might be the D (5 bases). Germline V gene lookup returns CDR1 SGHTA and CDR2 FQGTGA. Between the trimmed V and J ends, which lost 2 bases and 1 base, there was a span of 12 bases. The CDR3 loop spans 16 amino acids.

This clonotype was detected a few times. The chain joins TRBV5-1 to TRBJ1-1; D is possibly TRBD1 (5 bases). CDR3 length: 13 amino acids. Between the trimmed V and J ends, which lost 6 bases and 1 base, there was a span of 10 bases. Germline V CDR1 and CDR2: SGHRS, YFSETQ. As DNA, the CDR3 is TGCGCCAGCAAACTCGGACAGAACACTGAAGCTTTCTTT. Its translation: CASKLGQNTEAFF.

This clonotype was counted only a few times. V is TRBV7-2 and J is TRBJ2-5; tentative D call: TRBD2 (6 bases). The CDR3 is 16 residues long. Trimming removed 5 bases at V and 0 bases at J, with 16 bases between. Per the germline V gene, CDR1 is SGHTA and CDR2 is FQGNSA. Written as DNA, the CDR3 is TGTGCCAGCAGCCCGATTTGGGGCGGGGACCAAGAGACCCAGTACTTC. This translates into CASSPIWGGDQETQYF.

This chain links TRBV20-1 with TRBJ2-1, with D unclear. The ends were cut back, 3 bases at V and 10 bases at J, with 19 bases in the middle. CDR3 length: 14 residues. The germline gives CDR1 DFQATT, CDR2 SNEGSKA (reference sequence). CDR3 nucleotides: TGCAGTGCTAGTTGGGCCGGAAGGGTAGTAGAGCAGTTCTTC. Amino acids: CSASWAGRVVEQFF.

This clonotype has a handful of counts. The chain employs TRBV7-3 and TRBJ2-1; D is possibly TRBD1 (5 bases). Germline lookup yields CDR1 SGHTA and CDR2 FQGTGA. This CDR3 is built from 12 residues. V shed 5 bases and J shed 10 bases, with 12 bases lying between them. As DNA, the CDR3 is TGTGCCAGCAGCATGACTCCAGGGGAGCAGTTCTTC. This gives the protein CASSMTPGEQFF.